This T cell receptor beta chain was retrieved from a study of breast tumors, draining lymph nodes, adjacent tissues. TCRdb itself ran the multiplex PCR reads through MiXCR, one entry per CDR3 protein. The profile shows approximately 210,000 distinct CDR3 sequences, less than 40% of them singletons. Study-wide findings and caveats: Findings are consistent with lymph node origin and intratumoral expansion of most tumor T cells. That most tumor T cells come from lymph nodes remained unproven. Tumor repertoires ranked between lymph nodes and nontumor tissue in diversity, with V and J gene preferences.

The lymph nodes were axillary draining lymph nodes from breast cancer patients. As concerns this clonotype: Its antigen remains unknown. A much bigger clone sits one base away, suggesting this may be a read error.

This TCR came from a female donor with breast cancer. Some clones in this sample may be carry-over from other donors' samples. The specimen was axillary lymph node tissue.

The CDR3 DNA reads as TGTGCCAGCAGTCATAGAAATCAGCCCCAGCATTTT. Translation: CASSHRNQPQHF. The chain employs TRBV6-5 and TRBJ1-5, with D unclear. The V gene lost 5 bases and the J gene lost 4 bases, with 6 bases spanning the gap. This CDR3 has 12 residues. The germline V gene has CDR1 MNHEY and CDR2 SVGAGI.